Presented here are 29 T cell receptor beta chains from one specimen sequenced in a study of blood T cell repertoires in COVID-19. Repertoires were generated with immunoSEQ multiplex PCR, while TCRdb's copy carries only in-frame clones and drops some. Of 200,000 to 250,000 clones listed, about 90% were seen once; the top ten hold less than 3%. Sequencing was performed on peripheral blood. These receptor sequences come from a man in his thirties or forties with COVID-19, enrolled during active disease.

The V and J genes are TRBV12-2 and TRBJ2-5; TRBD2, the table's D call, lacks a check against the DNA. TRBV12-2 is deemed a pseudogene. CDR3 size: 14 residues. This chain's CDR3 is CASRLLAGGLTQYF. DNA for the CDR3: TGTGCAAGTCGCTTGCTGGCGGGTGGGTTGACCCAGTACTTC.

This clone was detected only once. This rearrangement joins TRBV6-5 to TRBJ2-7; the match to TRBD1 covers 9 bases. Trimming at V came to 0 bases and at J to 7 bases, leaving 4 bases not matched to a gene. The CDR3 spans 14 residues. In germline, CDR1 is MNHEY, CDR2 SVGAGI. CDR3 sequence reads: CASSYSTGGGEQYF. The CDR3 DNA sequence: TGTGCCAGCAGTTACTCGACAGGGGGTGGGGAGCAGTACTTC.

The rearrangement uses TRBV25-1 and TRBJ1-2; 7 bases are a match to TRBD1. From germline, CDR1 is MGHDK and CDR2 SYGVNS. The CDR3 contains 14 residues. J gave up 4 bases and V 4 bases, and 6 bases lay outside the gene matches. The CDR3 spells CASSGQGPSYGYTF. The CDR3 DNA reads TGTGCCAGCAGTGGACAGGGTCCAAGCTATGGCTACACCTTC.

The V gene is TRBV18, the J gene TRBJ1-5; no clear D gene. Germline-derived CDR1 and CDR2 are KGHSH and LQKENI. The CDR3 spans 14 residues. Trimming shortened V by 0 bases and J by 2 bases, and 5 bases separated the two germline ends. DNA for the CDR3: TGTGCCAGCTCACCACCGGAGGGCAATCAGCCCCAGCATTTT. It yields the protein CASSPPEGNQPQHF.

This chain uses TRBV28 with TRBJ2-3; tentative D call: TRBD2 (5 bases). The CDR3 consists of 14 residues. Germline V gives CDR1 MDHEN, CDR2 SYDVKM. Trimming cost V 7 bases and J 2 bases, with 13 bases left between them. The CDR3 region has the DNA TGTGCCAGCACCTCCGAGAGGGACACAGATACGCAGTATTTT. Translating gives CASTSERDTDTQYF.

This clone has only one observation. The chain links TRBV20-1 to TRBJ2-7; 11 bases align to TRBD1. The germline V gene encodes CDR1 DFQATT and CDR2 SNEGSKA (reference sequence). The CDR3 totals 13 residues. Trimming took 3 bases from V and 5 from J; bases not matched to a gene: 3. CDR3 sequence: CSASWDRGDEQYF. CDR3 DNA: TGCAGTGCTAGTTGGGACAGGGGGGACGAGCAGTACTTC.

The rearrangement uses TRBV2 and TRBJ2-1; D is possibly TRBD2 (5 bases). The length of the CDR3 is 16 residues. Germline V CDR1 and CDR2: SNHLY, FYNNEI. V lost 3 bases, J lost 1 base, and 13 bases lay in between. The CDR3, as DNA: TGTGCCAGCAGTGATCCTAGCCGGACGTCCTACAATGAGCAGTTCTTC. Residues: CASSDPSRTSYNEQFF.

V usage is TRBV27 and J usage is TRBJ2-7; 9 nucleotides align to TRBD2. After removal of 3 bases from V and 4 bases from J, the junction contained 7 bases not matched to a gene. Looked up from germline, CDR1 is MNHEY and CDR2 is SMNVEV (reference sequence). The CDR3 runs 15 residues. Here the CDR3 reads CASSFKAGGWYEQYF. CDR3 DNA: TGTGCCAGCAGTTTCAAGGCGGGAGGGTGGTACGAGCAGTACTTC.

V is TRBV4-3 and J is TRBJ2-1, with 13 bases that match TRBD2. CDR3 length: 17 amino acids. The ends lost 4 bases at V and 8 bases at J; junction bases unmatched: 11. CDR1 is LGHNA and CDR2 is YSLEER in the germline V gene. The CDR3 here is CASSPYSGTSGTYEQFF. Written as DNA, the CDR3 is TGCGCCAGCAGCCCATACTCCGGGACTAGCGGGACCTATGAGCAGTTCTTC.

The chain links TRBV19 to TRBJ1-6; TRBD1 agrees at 10 bases. CDR1 is LNHDA, CDR2 SQIVND, per germline (reference sequence). The CDR3 has 16 residues. V was clipped by 3 bases and J by 7 bases; unmatched bases: 6. The CDR3 region is CASSMYGTGENSPLHF. CDR3 DNA: TGTGCCAGTAGTATGTACGGGACAGGGGAAAATTCACCCCTCCACTTT.

The chain recombines TRBV28 with TRBJ1-1; D possibly corresponds to TRBD1 (6 bases). Germline values: CDR1 MDHEN, CDR2 SYDVKM. The CDR3 contains 16 residues. The germline V and J ends were trimmed by 5 bases and 6 bases, with 22 bases remaining between them. The CDR3 DNA reads TGTGCCAGCAGTGGGGGAGGGGGAGGAAAAGCTGCTGAAGCTTTCTTT. Its translation is CASSGGGGGKAAEAFF.

The chain uses TRBV24-1 and TRBJ2-3, with 7 positions matching TRBD2. Germline lookup yields CDR1 KGHDR and CDR2 SFDVKD. There are 17 residues in the CDR3. With V trimmed by 2 bases and J by 0 bases, 7 bases remained unmatched. The CDR3 protein is CATSDSAASGSTDTQYF. The CDR3 nucleotides are TGTGCCACCAGTGATTCTGCGGCTAGCGGTAGCACAGATACGCAGTATTTT.

This clone was picked up one time. The gene calls are TRBV24-1 and TRBJ2-7, with a tentative D call TRBD1 (6 bases). CDR1 and CDR2 from the germline V gene are KGHDR and SFDVKD. The CDR3 is made up of 18 amino acids. V was trimmed by 2 bases and J by 1 base, leaving 20 bases between them. The CDR3 reads CATSDSPTGPQGSYEQYF. The CDR3 DNA is TGTGCCACCAGTGATTCTCCCACAGGCCCCCAGGGGTCCTACGAGCAGTACTTC.

The chain employs TRBV6-1 and TRBJ2-7; 14 bases fit TRBD2. J lost 7 bases, V lost 3 bases, and 8 bases had no gene match. In germline, CDR1 is MNHNS, CDR2 SASEGT. The CDR3 runs 16 residues. CDR3 amino acids: CASSDYRLAGGREQYF. In DNA form, the CDR3 reads TGTGCCAGCAGTGATTACAGACTAGCGGGAGGGCGGGAGCAGTACTTC.

The rearrangement links TRBV7-9 to TRBJ1-2; no definite D call. This CDR3 is built from 13 residues. In germline, CDR1 is SEHNR, CDR2 FQNEAQ (reference sequence). V was cut by 1 base and J by 4 bases, with 7 bases left in between. For the CDR3, the DNA is TGTGCCAGCAGCTTAGGCGGGGTCTATGGCTACACCTTC. Its translation is CASSLGGVYGYTF.

This chain connects TRBV7-9 to TRBJ1-3; D is possibly TRBD1 (5 bases). Trimming took 1 base from V and 3 from J, leaving 13 bases between them. The V gene's germline CDR1 is SEHNR and CDR2 FQNEAQ (reference sequence). The CDR3 length is 16 residues. This CDR3 is CASSLVGGRVGNTIYF. CDR3 nucleotides: TGTGCCAGCAGCTTAGTGGGGGGAAGAGTTGGAAACACCATATATTTT.

V and J are TRBV19 and TRBJ2-7; TRBD1 aligns across 10 bases. The junction had 3 bases not matched to a gene; V was cut back by 4 bases and J by 3 bases. The CDR3 sequence is 14 residues long. Germline V CDR1 and CDR2: LNHDA, SQIVND (reference sequence). The CDR3: CASSRQGANYEQYF. The CDR3 DNA sequence: TGTGCCAGTAGTAGACAGGGGGCCAACTACGAGCAGTACTTC.

This clone came up once. Other nucleotide sequences in the sample specify the same CDR3. The gene calls are TRBV19 and TRBJ2-7, with 10 bases fitting TRBD1. Trimming removed 3 bases from V and 2 bases from J; junction bases left unmatched: 1. Germline-derived CDR1 and CDR2 are LNHDA and SQIVND (reference sequence). The CDR3 runs to 14 residues. Here the CDR3 DNA reads TGTGCCAGTAGTATCGGACAGGGGGCCTACGAGCAGTACTTC. Translating it yields CASSIGQGAYEQYF. The full variable domain, completed using reference TRBV19 and TRBJ2-7, is DGGITQSPKYLFRKEGQNVTLSCEQNLNHDAMYWYRQDPGQGLRLIYYSQIVNDFQKGDIAEGYSVSREKKESFPLTVTSAQKNPTAFYLCASSIGQGAYEQYFGPGTRLTVT.

V usage is TRBV4-3 and J usage is TRBJ2-1; possibly TRBD1 for D (5 bases). Trimming removed 3 bases from V and 0 bases from J, with 12 bases in between. Looked up from germline, CDR1 is LGHNA and CDR2 is YSLEER. The CDR3 length is 16 residues. The CDR3 sequence is CASSQTEAGSYNEQFF. In DNA, the CDR3 is TGCGCCAGCAGCCAGACAGAGGCTGGCTCCTACAATGAGCAGTTCTTC.

This clone was picked up one time. The chain uses TRBV5-4 and TRBJ1-1; 9 bases agree with TRBD1. V was clipped by 6 bases and J by 5 bases; unmatched bases: 8. This CDR3 has 14 amino acids. Germline CDR1 is SGHNT and CDR2 is YYREEE (reference sequence). The CDR3 region is CASNTGGYRTEAFF. The CDR3 nucleotides are TGTGCCAGCAACACAGGGGGCTACAGGACTGAAGCTTTCTTT.

The gene calls are TRBV28 and TRBJ2-7; 8 nucleotides match TRBD1. Germline-derived CDR1 and CDR2 are MDHEN and SYDVKM. With V trimmed by 4 bases and J by 1 base, 6 bases remained unmatched. This CDR3 is built from 15 residues. The CDR3 nucleotides are TGTGCCAGCAGTTCTAGAGGACAGGGTTCCTACGAGCAGTACTTC. This encodes CASSSRGQGSYEQYF.

This chain links TRBV6-5 with TRBJ1-6; 8 bases match TRBD1. Germline CDR1 is MNHEY and CDR2 is SVGAGI. This CDR3 spans 14 amino acids. The V segment lost 8 bases and the J segment 7 bases; nucleotides outside the gene matches: 7. The CDR3 reads CASGQGADNSPLHF. The CDR3 nucleotides are TGTGCCAGCGGTCAGGGGGCGGACAATTCACCCCTCCACTTT.

The rearrangement joins TRBV5-6 to TRBJ2-1; 9 bases map to TRBD1. CDR1 and CDR2 (germline): SGHDT, YYEEEE. V was clipped by 4 bases and J by 10 bases; unmatched bases: 9. There are 14 residues in the CDR3. The CDR3 sequence: CASSQTGGYREQFF. The CDR3 nucleotides are TGTGCCAGCAGCCAGACAGGGGGATATCGAGAGCAGTTCTTC.

The genes are TRBV5-4 and TRBJ1-1; no definite D call. V was cut by 2 bases and J by 4 bases, with 6 bases left in between. CDR3 length: 12 amino acids. CDR1 SGHNT and CDR2 YYREEE come from the germline V gene (reference sequence). The CDR3 sequence: CASSFYGTEAFF. The CDR3 bases are TGTGCCAGCAGCTTCTACGGCACTGAAGCTTTCTTT.

V usage is TRBV23-1 and J usage is TRBJ1-1, with TRBD1 matching 7 bases. TRBV23-1 is recorded as an ORF, its role being uncertain. Trimming at V came to 4 bases and at J to 1 base, leaving 6 bases not matched to a gene. The CDR3 extends over 15 amino acids. The DNA of the CDR3 is TGCGCCAGCAGTCGGCCACAGGGGCCGAACACTGAAGCTTTCTTT. Translation: CASSRPQGPNTEAFF.

The chain uses TRBV30 and TRBJ2-7; 9 bases line up with TRBD1. With V trimmed by 4 bases and J by 3 bases, 7 bases remained unmatched. In germline, CDR1 is GTSNPN, CDR2 SVGIG (reference sequence). This CDR3 has 14 residues. The CDR3 spells CAWTRTGDSYEQYF. The DNA for the CDR3 is TGTGCCTGGACCCGGACAGGGGATAGCTACGAGCAGTACTTC.

The rearrangement links TRBV30 to TRBJ2-1; D might be TRBD1 (6 bases). Germline-derived CDR1 and CDR2 are GTSNPN and SVGIG (reference sequence). This CDR3 is 14 amino acids long. V was pared by 2 bases and J by 5 bases, with 13 bases between. CDR3 amino acids: CAWSSLYRDNEQFF. CDR3 nucleotides: TGTGCCTGGAGTTCACTCTACAGGGACAATGAGCAGTTCTTC.

The CDR3: CASSPEVLLTQQYF. CDR3 in DNA: TGTGCCAGCAGCCCAGAGGTCCTTCTAACTCAGCAGTACTTC. This chain uses TRBV7-2 with TRBJ2-7; D gene ambiguous. V dropped 5 bases and J dropped 8 bases, with 19 bases sitting between them. Germline V gene sequence: CDR1 SGHTA, CDR2 FQGNSA. The CDR3 totals 14 residues.

The V call is TRBV7-9, the J call TRBJ2-5; 15 nucleotides line up with TRBD2. The CDR3 is 17 residues long. Germline-derived CDR1 and CDR2 are SEHNR and FQNEAQ (reference sequence). The V segment lost 4 bases and the J segment 5 bases; nucleotides outside the gene matches: 8. CDR3 in amino acids: CASSWTSGGAREETQYF. The CDR3 region has the DNA TGTGCCAGCAGCTGGACTAGCGGGGGGGCTAGGGAGGAGACCCAGTACTTC.